This entry lists 23 T cell receptor beta chains sequenced from one sample in a study of CD8+ T cells in alopecia areata. cDNA prepared by RNA extraction and subsequent reverse transcription served as the template for sequencing. Repertoires were generated with immunoSEQ multiplex PCR, while TCRdb's copy carries only in-frame clones and drops some. The repertoire holds over 150,000 clones, with roughly three fifths as singletons. As to treatment: oral pan-JAK inhibitor, 5-10 mg twice daily. The input for sequencing was CD4+ T cells sorted from blood, taken at week 4, from a patient treated with tofacitinib. The receptors were gathered from a human donor with alopecia areata.

The chain recombines TRBV18 with TRBJ1-1, with D unresolved. The CDR3 totals 13 residues. V shed 2 bases and J shed 1 base, with 5 bases lying between them. The germline CDR1 and CDR2 sequences are KGHSH and LQKENI. The CDR3: CASSPIQNTEAFF. The DNA of the CDR3 is TGTGCCAGCTCACCAATTCAGAACACTGAAGCTTTCTTT.

The V and J genes are TRBV30 and TRBJ2-4; 11 positions match TRBD2. Per germline, CDR1 GTSNPN and CDR2 SVGIG (reference sequence). The CDR3 runs 18 residues. Trimming at V came to 2 bases and at J to 0 bases, leaving 9 bases not matched to a gene. The CDR3 nucleotides read TGTGCCTGGAGTCCCGGGACTAGCGGTTACCTAGCCAAAAACATTCAGTACTTC. As protein: CAWSPGTSGYLAKNIQYF.

The V and J genes are TRBV5-6 and TRBJ2-1; no definite D call. Germline loops: CDR1 SGHDT, CDR2 YYEEEE. The CDR3 covers 11 residues. V dropped 0 bases and J dropped 9 bases, with 4 bases sitting between them. In nucleotides, the CDR3 is TGTGCCAGCAGCTTGGTTACTGAGCAGTTCTTC. Encoded protein: CASSLVTEQFF.

The chain joins TRBV10-3 to TRBJ1-2; D possibly corresponds to TRBD1 (5 bases). The CDR3 spans 14 residues. The ends were cut back, 6 bases at V and 2 bases at J, with 13 bases in the middle. Germline V gene data show CDR1 as ENHRY and CDR2 as SYGVKD. CDR3 sequence reads: CAISPGRENYGYTF. Written as DNA, the CDR3 is TGTGCCATCAGCCCGGGGCGCGAGAACTATGGCTACACCTTC.

The chain has TRBV19 and TRBJ2-3; TRBD1 matches at 7 bases. The CDR3 consists of 15 residues. Germline V gene data show CDR1 as LNHDA and CDR2 as SQIVND (reference sequence). Trimming took 4 bases from V and 1 from J; bases not matched to a gene: 5. CDR3 amino acids: CASSTSGGRTDTQYF. The CDR3 DNA reads as TGTGCCAGTAGTACGTCAGGGGGTCGCACAGATACGCAGTATTTT.

The rearrangement links TRBV29-1 to TRBJ2-1; 7 bases map to TRBD2. Germline values: CDR1 SQVTM, CDR2 ANQGSEA. V lost 3 bases to trimming and J lost 5 bases; unmatched junction nucleotides: 10. The CDR3 has 15 residues. The DNA for the CDR3 is TGCAGCGTTGAGGTCTTCGCGGGAGTCGACAATGAGCAGTTCTTC. It yields the protein CSVEVFAGVDNEQFF.

The chain couples TRBV5-4 to TRBJ2-3; D uncertain. In germline, CDR1 is SGHNT, CDR2 YYREEE (reference sequence). V dropped 2 bases and J dropped 6 bases, with 16 bases sitting between them. The length of the CDR3 is 15 residues. DNA for the CDR3: TGTGCCAGCAGCTTCATCTCGCCCCCTCGGGATACGCAGTATTTT. Translating gives CASSFISPPRDTQYF.

This clone has a handful of counts. The chain employs TRBV18 and TRBJ2-7; D is undetermined. V dropped 6 bases and J dropped 0 bases, with 9 bases sitting between them. The length of the CDR3 is 13 residues. Germline loops: CDR1 KGHSH, CDR2 LQKENI. CDR3 residues: CASSLTVSYEQYF. In DNA, the CDR3 is TGTGCCAGCTCTCTGACGGTCTCCTACGAGCAGTACTTC.

This chain links TRBV30 with TRBJ2-5, with 8 bases aligning to TRBD2. The CDR3 contains 17 residues. Germline loops: CDR1 GTSNPN, CDR2 SVGIG (reference sequence). This CDR3 is CAITLRGLAGSGGTQYF. Here the CDR3 DNA reads TGTGCTATTACCCTCCGGGGGCTAGCGGGTTCCGGGGGGACCCAGTACTTC. The full variable domain, its missing parts supplied by reference TRBV30 and TRBJ2-5, is SQTIHQWPATLVQPVGSPLSLECTVEGTSNPNLYWYRQAAGRGLQLLFYSVGIGQISSEVPQNLSASRPQDRQFILSSKKLLLSDSGFYLCAITLRGLAGSGGTQYFGPGTRLLVL.

This clone has just a few counts. The chain uses TRBV9 and TRBJ2-2; 8 bases fit TRBD2. Per germline, CDR1 SGDLS and CDR2 YYNGEE. The CDR3 contains 15 residues. V lost 3 bases and J lost 0; bases outside the gene matches: 1. The CDR3 region has the DNA TGTGCCAGCAGCGGACTAGCGACGAACACCGGGGAGCTGTTTTTT. Amino acid sequence: CASSGLATNTGELFF.

This chain uses TRBV30 with TRBJ1-4; no clear D. The CDR3 contains 11 residues. V lost 5 bases and J 5 bases, leaving 6 bases between the germline ends. Germline V gene sequence: CDR1 GTSNPN, CDR2 SVGIG (reference sequence). The CDR3 DNA follows: TGTGCCTGGGGAAAGAATGAAAAACTGTTTTTT. Translating gives CAWGKNEKLFF.

This sequence joins TRBV29-1 and TRBJ1-1, with unresolved D. This CDR3 spans 15 amino acids. Trimming pared 3 bases from V and 4 bases from J, leaving 18 bases between. In germline, CDR1 is SQVTM, CDR2 ANQGSEA. CDR3 sequence reads: CSVDLSVRGLTEAFF. Written as DNA, the CDR3 is TGCAGCGTTGATCTTTCGGTCCGAGGGCTCACTGAAGCTTTCTTT.

J is TRBJ2-7 and V is TRBV6-5; D remains unclear. V was clipped by 2 bases and J by 0 bases, with 14 bases between them. The CDR3 length is 16 residues. Germline CDR1 reads MNHEY; CDR2 reads SVGAGI. CDR3: CASSYGPGRSSYEQYF. The DNA for the CDR3 is TGTGCCAGCAGTTACGGTCCAGGTAGGAGCTCCTACGAGCAGTACTTC.

The chain combines TRBV6-6 with TRBJ1-3; D remains unclear. CDR1 MNHNY and CDR2 SVGAGI come from the germline V gene (reference sequence). V was pared by 0 bases and J by 3 bases, with 0 bases between. The CDR3 has 12 residues. CDR3 nucleotides: TGTGCCAGCAGTTACTCTGGAAACACCATATATTTT. Translation gives CASSYSGNTIYF.

V is TRBV30 and J is TRBJ2-1; TRBD1 agrees at 7 bases. J lost 4 bases, V lost 0 bases, and 6 bases had no gene match. The CDR3 totals 15 residues. Germline CDR1 and CDR2: GTSNPN and SVGIG (reference sequence). CDR3: CAWSVGDSVYNEQFF. In DNA, the CDR3 is TGTGCCTGGAGTGTTGGGGACAGCGTGTACAATGAGCAGTTCTTC.

The CDR3 protein is CASTGTSGRASGYF. The DNA for the CDR3 is TGTGCCTCAACTGGTACTAGCGGGAGGGCCTCGGGGTATTTT. The V call is TRBV30, the J call TRBJ2-3; 13 bases map to TRBD2. Germline CDR1 and CDR2: GTSNPN and SVGIG (reference sequence). V shed 7 bases, J shed 14 bases, and the junction held 15 bases outside the gene matches. This CDR3 has 14 residues.

This chain connects TRBV5-1 to TRBJ1-1; D is uncertain. V was clipped by 4 bases and J by 0 bases, with 7 bases between them. CDR1 and CDR2 (germline): SGHRS, YFSETQ. The CDR3 sequence is 13 residues long. The CDR3 here is CASSQNMNTEAFF. The CDR3 nucleotides read TGCGCCAGCAGCCAAAACATGAACACTGAAGCTTTCTTT.

The gene calls are TRBV7-9 and TRBJ2-1; 12 bases map to TRBD2. V lost 4 bases, J lost 10 bases, and 5 bases stayed unmatched. CDR1 and CDR2 from the germline V gene are SEHNR and FQNEAQ (reference sequence). The CDR3 is made up of 14 amino acids. The CDR3 region has the DNA TGTGCCAGCAGCTCTAGAGGGACTAGCGGGGAGCAGTTCTTC. Protein sequence: CASSSRGTSGEQFF.

The count of this clone is one. This rearrangement joins TRBV30 to TRBJ2-5, with 8 bases aligning to TRBD2. The CDR3 covers 14 residues. V was pared by 2 bases and J by 5 bases, with 7 bases of the junction left unmatched. Germline assignment: CDR1 GTSNPN and CDR2 SVGIG (reference sequence). The CDR3 bases are TGTGCCTGGAGTCCGGGACTAGGAAGCGAGACCCAGTACTTC. This sequence encodes CAWSPGLGSETQYF. Complete variable domain (other parts from reference TRBV30 and TRBJ2-5): SQTIHQWPATLVQPVGSPLSLECTVEGTSNPNLYWYRQAAGRGLQLLFYSVGIGQISSEVPQNLSASRPQDRQFILSSKKLLLSDSGFYLCAWSPGLGSETQYFGPGTRLLVL.

CDR3 bases: TGTGCCAGCTCAACACGGGACAGGGTGATGAACACTGAAGCTTTCTTT. Translation: CASSTRDRVMNTEAFF. This rearrangement joins TRBV18 to TRBJ1-1; the match to TRBD1 covers 9 bases. The ends lost 5 bases at V and 0 bases at J; junction bases unmatched: 7. This CDR3 spans 16 amino acids. From germline, CDR1 is KGHSH and CDR2 LQKENI.

The rearrangement joins TRBV11-3 to TRBJ2-3; possibly TRBD1 or TRBD2 for D (5 bases each). Germline V lookup: CDR1 SGHNT, CDR2 YENEEA. Trimming removed 5 bases at V and 2 bases at J, with 11 bases between. The CDR3 loop spans 14 amino acids. CDR3 in amino acids: CASSPMGDTDTQYF. The CDR3 nucleotides read TGTGCCAGCAGCCCCATGGGGGACACAGATACGCAGTATTTT.

The chain combines TRBV5-1 with TRBJ2-3, with D unresolved. V lost 1 base and J 1 base, leaving 4 bases between the germline ends. CDR1 is SGHRS, CDR2 YFSETQ, per germline. The CDR3 runs to 13 residues. CDR3 coding DNA: TGCGCCAGCAGCTTGAAGGGCACAGATACGCAGTATTTT. Protein product: CASSLKGTDTQYF.

This rearrangement joins TRBV10-3 to TRBJ2-5, with TRBD1 matching over 10 bases. There are 14 residues in the CDR3. Germline lookup yields CDR1 ENHRY and CDR2 SYGVKD. V lost 10 bases to trimming and J lost 3 bases; unmatched junction nucleotides: 8. The CDR3 DNA is TGTGCCACCTACCCCGGGACAGGGGAAGAGACCCAGTACTTC. This translates into CATYPGTGEETQYF.